This T cell receptor (beta chain) appears in the sequencing data of a study of blood T cell repertoires in COVID-19. Overall study: Samples representing acute and convalescent COVID-19 were sourced from the United States, Italy and Spain.

Cohort assignment relied on participant-reported clinical history. Assay: immunoSEQ multiplex PCR; the TCRdb copy retains only in-frame clones and omits some. The sample holds approximately 300,000 clones, 92% seen once. V trimming: 4 bases; J trimming: 0 bases; junction bases outside the gene matches: 14. The CDR3 has 18 amino acids. From germline, CDR1 is SGHNT and CDR2 YYREEE (reference sequence). The receptor's source is a woman in her 30s who had recovered from COVID-19. The source material was PBMCs or T cells enriched from blood (not recorded which). The rearrangement uses TRBV5-4 and TRBJ2-3; 7 positions agree with TRBD2. The CDR3: CASSGDGGSRTSTDTQYF. The CDR3 DNA follows: TGTGCCAGCAGCGGGGACGGGGGGAGCCGGACTAGCACAGATACGCAGTATTTT.